This T cell receptor (beta chain) was captured in a study of control samples from healthy donors and cancer patients. The CDR3 contains 16 residues. The germline V gene has CDR1 KGHDR and CDR2 SFDVKD. V lost 2 bases and J 3 bases, leaving 13 bases between the germline ends. The method was immunoSEQ multiplex PCR; TCRdb's version includes in-frame clones alone and lacks a portion of them. The table includes 150,000 to 200,000 clones, 88% detected once. The source material was blood. The TCR originated in a young woman in good health. The chain is built from TRBV24-1 and TRBJ2-4; D may be TRBD1 or TRBD2 (7 bases each). The CDR3 spells CATSDSGGAGKNIQYF. CDR3 in DNA: TGTGCCACCAGTGATTCAGGGGGGGCTGGCAAAAACATTCAGTACTTC.